One sample yielded the 21 T cell receptor beta chains listed below, sequenced in a study of STAT5B mutations in CD4+ large granular lymphocyte leukemia. Generated by immunoSEQ multiplex PCR, the TCRdb table keeps only in-frame clones and is missing some. Of about 30,000 clones listed, around 71% are singletons. The sequenced sample consisted of CD4+ T cells from blood buffy coats. These receptors were obtained from a human donor in good health.

V gene TRBV7-9 combines with J gene TRBJ1-4; D not resolved. V lost 4 bases and J lost 7, with 13 bases in between. From germline, CDR1 is SEHNR and CDR2 FQNEAQ (reference sequence). The CDR3 covers 14 residues. In nucleotides, the CDR3 is TGTGCCAGCAGCTATGGCCCCGTGGCTGAAAAACTGTTTTTT. This sequence encodes CASSYGPVAEKLFF.

This clone was seen once. V is TRBV5-6 and J is TRBJ1-6, with D hard to call. Trimming cost V 0 bases and J 10 bases, with 5 bases left between them. The CDR3 runs 12 residues. CDR1 is SGHDT, CDR2 YYEEEE, per germline. The CDR3 nucleotides read TGTGCCAGCAGCTTGGTGACGTCACCCCTCCACTTT. Its protein product is CASSLVTSPLHF.

This rearrangement joins TRBV2 to TRBJ2-5; D gene unclear. This CDR3 is built from 14 residues. The germline V gene has CDR1 SNHLY and CDR2 FYNNEI. The V and J ends lost 2 bases and 0 bases respectively, with 7 bases between them. The CDR3 nucleotides are TGTGCCAGCAGTGAAAAAGTCAACCAAGAGACCCAGTACTTC. This encodes CASSEKVNQETQYF.

The CDR3 sequence is CSAAWRGEAFF. CDR3 nucleotide sequence: TGCAGTGCTGCATGGAGGGGGGAAGCTTTCTTT. This chain links TRBV20-1 with TRBJ1-1; a possible D gene is TRBD1 (6 bases). CDR1 and CDR2 from the germline V gene are DFQATT and SNEGSKA (reference sequence). This CDR3 is 11 amino acids long. With 5 bases removed from V and 8 bases from J, the gap between germline ends came to 12 bases.

The chain joins TRBV5-1 to TRBJ2-1; TRBD2 agrees at 8 bases. The CDR3 runs to 17 residues. J was trimmed by 2 bases and V by 3 bases; bases with no gene match: 10. Germline V CDR1 and CDR2: SGHRS, YFSETQ. The CDR3 protein is CASSSELLAATYNEQFF. In DNA, the CDR3 is TGCGCCAGCAGCTCCGAACTACTAGCGGCGACCTACAATGAGCAGTTCTTC.

The chain joins TRBV11-3 to TRBJ1-2; no definite D call. The V gene's germline CDR1 is SGHNT and CDR2 YENEEA. V dropped 5 bases and J dropped 6 bases, with 13 bases sitting between them. This CDR3 contains 13 residues. The CDR3 bases are TGTGCCAGCAGCCAGAACGGAGTTGATGGCTACACCTTC. Residues: CASSQNGVDGYTF.

The chain combines TRBV23-1 with TRBJ2-2, with D possibly called TRBD1 or TRBD2 (5 bases each). TRBV23-1 is labeled an ORF, and its function is uncertain. The CDR3 is made up of 15 amino acids. The V gene lost 6 bases and the J gene lost 7 bases, with 18 bases spanning the gap. CDR3 sequence: CASRQGAHSIGELFF. As DNA, the CDR3 is TGCGCCAGCAGGCAGGGAGCCCACAGTATCGGGGAGCTGTTTTTT.

This chain's CDR3 is CASSEVAGAKDTQYF. CDR3 in DNA: TGTGCCAGCAGTGAAGTGGCGGGGGCTAAAGATACGCAGTATTTT. V is TRBV2 and J is TRBJ2-3; TRBD2 is a possible D gene (7 bases). The CDR3 spans 15 residues. CDR1 and CDR2 (germline): SNHLY, FYNNEI. Trimming cost V 1 base and J 5 bases, with 13 bases left between them.

The CDR3 loop reads CASSVVGTLNTEAFF. CDR3 DNA sequence: TGTGCCAGCAGCGTAGTGGGGACCTTGAACACTGAAGCTTTCTTT. The chain is built from TRBV9 and TRBJ1-1, with TRBD1 as a possible D gene (5 bases). The CDR3 loop spans 15 amino acids. Trimming pared 0 bases from V and 0 bases from J, leaving 9 bases between. Germline V lookup: CDR1 SGDLS, CDR2 YYNGEE.

V and J are TRBV28 and TRBJ1-2; tentatively, D is TRBD1 (5 bases). This CDR3 has 13 residues. In germline, CDR1 is MDHEN, CDR2 SYDVKM. V gave up 8 bases and J gave up 8 bases, with 18 bases separating them. In nucleotides, the CDR3 is TGTGCCAGCGGGACCTCAGGGTTGCGGGGCTACACCTTC. Translation gives CASGTSGLRGYTF.

The J gene is TRBJ1-4, the V gene TRBV13; D unresolved. The germline CDR1 and CDR2 sequences are PRHDT and FYEKMQ (reference sequence). The CDR3 has 16 residues. Trimming stripped 0 bases from V and 6 bases from J, with 14 bases between. The CDR3 DNA follows: TGTGCCAGCAGCTTAGGGAACAGAGAGTTTTATGAAAAACTGTTTTTT. Protein sequence: CASSLGNREFYEKLFF.

This clone was found once. V and J are TRBV5-4 and TRBJ1-6, with 7 bases matching TRBD1. Germline lookup yields CDR1 SGHNT and CDR2 YYREEE (reference sequence). CDR3 length: 16 amino acids. V was pared by 1 base and J by 5 bases, with 6 bases of the junction left unmatched. CDR3 in DNA: TGTGCCAGCAGCTTGCCGACAGGGAATAATAATTCACCCCTCCACTTT. Its translation: CASSLPTGNNNSPLHF.

The chain carries TRBV27 and TRBJ2-3; 8 bases align to TRBD2. Germline V lookup: CDR1 MNHEY, CDR2 SMNVEV (reference sequence). With 0 bases clipped from V and 0 bases from J, the junction kept 14 bases outside the gene matches. CDR3 length equals 20 residues. CDR3: CASSLSLGVVAGISTDTQYF. The CDR3 DNA sequence: TGTGCCAGCAGTTTATCTCTGGGGGTGGTAGCGGGGATTAGCACAGATACGCAGTATTTT.

This rearrangement joins TRBV7-8 to TRBJ1-1; TRBD1 aligns across 8 bases. The V and J ends lost 5 bases and 6 bases, in that order; junction bases with no gene match: 11. CDR1 is SGHVS and CDR2 is FQNEAQ in the germline V gene. CDR3 length: 15 residues. CDR3: CASSPRTGSGAEAFF. In nucleotides, the CDR3 is TGTGCCAGCAGCCCCCGGACAGGGTCTGGGGCTGAAGCTTTCTTT.

V is TRBV9 and J is TRBJ2-1, with 12 bases aligning to TRBD2. Germline V gives CDR1 SGDLS, CDR2 YYNGEE. The CDR3 spans 15 residues. Losses at the gene ends were 3 bases for V and 6 bases for J; bases not matched to a gene: 4. The CDR3 DNA reads TGTGCCAGCAGCGGGCTAGCGGGGGGGCCCAATGAGCAGTTCTTC. This codes for CASSGLAGGPNEQFF.

A single count supports this clone. DNA for the CDR3: TGTGCCATCAGTGCATGGGACAGGGCCGGGACCGGGGAGCTGTTTTTT. This codes for CAISAWDRAGTGELFF. The chain links TRBV10-3 to TRBJ2-2; 9 bases fit TRBD1. Germline-derived CDR1 and CDR2 are ENHRY and SYGVKD. There are 16 residues in the CDR3. J was trimmed by 5 bases and V by 4 bases; bases with no gene match: 8.

This chain links TRBV2 with TRBJ2-3, with 7 bases aligning to TRBD1. After removal of 2 bases from V and 1 base from J, the junction contained 0 bases not matched to a gene. There are 14 residues in the CDR3. Germline assignment: CDR1 SNHLY and CDR2 FYNNEI. CDR3 sequence: CASSERGRTDTQYF. The CDR3, as DNA: TGTGCCAGCAGTGAAAGGGGGCGCACAGATACGCAGTATTTT.

The CDR3 nucleotides are TGTGCCAGCAGCTTAAGGGAGGGGTCCGAGCAGTACTTC. Translated: CASSLREGSEQYF. The gene calls are TRBV7-8 and TRBJ2-7, with 7 bases matching TRBD2. CDR1 is SGHVS, CDR2 FQNEAQ, per germline. This CDR3 contains 13 residues. Losses at the gene ends were 2 bases for V and 6 bases for J; bases not matched to a gene: 4.

The chain recombines TRBV9 with TRBJ1-2, with D tentatively TRBD1 (6 bases). The CDR3 has 13 amino acids. Looked up from germline, CDR1 is SGDLS and CDR2 is YYNGEE. Trimming removed 6 bases from V and 4 bases from J, with 13 bases in between. CDR3 residues: CASTDSLGYGYTF. The CDR3 nucleotides read TGTGCCAGCACGGACAGCTTGGGCTATGGCTACACCTTC.

The chain recombines TRBV4-2 with TRBJ2-3; possibly TRBD2 for D (6 bases). V was pared by 1 base and J by 1 base, with 15 bases between. The germline CDR1 and CDR2 sequences are LGHNA and YNFKEQ. The CDR3 sequence is 17 residues long. The CDR3 sequence: CASSQGEGRGGTDTQYF. The DNA for the CDR3 is TGTGCCAGCAGCCAAGGTGAGGGGCGGGGTGGCACAGATACGCAGTATTTT.

Written as DNA, the CDR3 is TGTGCCAGTAGTATCCCCCGGGAGACCCAGTACTTC. Amino acids: CASSIPRETQYF. The chain links TRBV19 to TRBJ2-5, with unresolved D. The V end lost 3 bases, the J end lost 5 bases, and 7 bases lay between the germline ends. CDR3 length equals 12 residues. The germline V gene encodes CDR1 LNHDA and CDR2 SQIVND (reference sequence).